A single sample gave rise to the 20 T cell receptor beta chains below, sequenced in a study of human T cells and chemical hapten exposure. Each CDR3 protein is one row after TCRdb ran MiXCR on the RACE reads. This table holds under 450,000 distinct CDR3 sequences, around 6% found once. The time point here: patch test 2, 6 weeks after DPC sensitization. Treatment reported: therapeutic diphenylcyclopropenone sensitization with weekly scalp DPC. The sequenced sample was whole blood, obtained in connection with sensitization to the hapten diphenylcyclopropenone (DPC). Every receptor here comes from a woman under 30 with alopecia areata. Some clones in this sample may be carry-over from other donors' samples.

The sample holds a few counts of this clonotype. In DNA, the CDR3 is TGTGCCAGCAGTCCCCGGACAGGGCTTCGGTCACCCCTCCACTTT. Translation: CASSPRTGLRSPLHF. The chain is built from TRBV6-5 and TRBJ1-6; 8 nucleotides match TRBD1. Trimming at V came to 5 bases and at J to 10 bases, leaving 10 bases not matched to a gene. Germline CDR1 and CDR2: MNHEY and SVGAGI. This CDR3 contains 15 residues.

This clonotype was recorded at least ten times. This chain uses TRBV29-1 with TRBJ1-2, with 9 nucleotides matching TRBD1. This CDR3 region has 13 residues. V shed 6 bases and J 2 bases; nucleotides not matched to a gene: 4. Germline assignment: CDR1 SQVTM and CDR2 ANQGSEA. CDR3 DNA: TGCAGCGTCTTACAGGGGGCAAACTATGGCTACACCTTC. It specifies CSVLQGANYGYTF.

This clonotype was seen ten or more times. The CDR3 protein is CSARSQGRWTEAFF. CDR3 coding DNA: TGCAGTGCTAGATCCCAGGGGAGGTGGACTGAAGCTTTCTTT. The chain couples TRBV20-1 to TRBJ1-1; TRBD1 is a possible D gene (6 bases). V was cut by 2 bases and J by 5 bases, with 15 bases left in between. CDR3 size: 14 residues. CDR1 is DFQATT, CDR2 SNEGSKA, per germline (reference sequence).

This clonotype was counted ten times or more. V and J are TRBV15 and TRBJ1-5; 9 bases line up with TRBD1. The length of the CDR3 is 15 residues. Losses at the gene ends were 3 bases for V and 6 bases for J; bases not matched to a gene: 6. Germline V gene lookup returns CDR1 LNHNV and CDR2 YYDKDF (reference sequence). The CDR3 DNA sequence: TGTGCCACCAGCAGGGGGACAGGGTCCCCTCAGCCCCAGCATTTT. Translation: CATSRGTGSPQPQHF.

V is TRBV7-9 and J is TRBJ2-5; a weak D match, TRBD2 (6 bases). The V and J ends lost 6 bases and 2 bases respectively, with 13 bases between them. The CDR3 runs to 14 residues. Germline CDR1 SEHNR, CDR2 FQNEAQ (reference sequence). This CDR3 reads CASRRGARQETQYF. Written as DNA, the CDR3 is TGTGCCAGCAGGCGGGGAGCACGGCAAGAGACCCAGTACTTC. The full variable domain, rest sourced from reference TRBV7-9 and TRBJ2-5, is DTGVSQNPRHKITKRGQNVTFRCDPISEHNRLYWYRQTLGQGPEFLTYFQNEAQLEKSRLLSDRFSAERPKGSFSTLEIQRTEQGDSAMYLCASRRGARQETQYFGPGTRLLVL.

The chain is built from TRBV6-2 or TRBV6-3 and TRBJ2-7; 10 bases align to TRBD1. This CDR3 is 18 amino acids long. The trim removed 2 bases at V and 0 bases at J, leaving 10 bases unmatched. The germline gives CDR1 MNHEY, CDR2 SVGEGT. The CDR3 DNA follows: TGTGCCAGCAGTTACATCCCCGGGACAGGGGCCAGCTCCTACGAGCAGTACTTC. Translated: CASSYIPGTGASSYEQYF.

The V gene is TRBV20-1, the J gene TRBJ2-1, with 9 bases lining up with TRBD1. This CDR3 is built from 14 residues. The V and J ends lost 3 bases and 9 bases, in that order; junction bases with no gene match: 9. CDR1 is DFQATT, CDR2 SNEGSKA, per germline (reference sequence). CDR3 sequence reads: CSASQDRGYGEQFF. The DNA for the CDR3 is TGCAGTGCTAGTCAGGACAGGGGATATGGTGAGCAGTTCTTC.

This clonotype has at least ten counts. V gene TRBV6-2 or TRBV6-3 combines with J gene TRBJ2-3; unclear D gene. In germline, CDR1 is MNHEY, CDR2 SVGEGT. This CDR3 has 13 residues. The ends were cut back, 5 bases at V and 6 bases at J, with 12 bases in the middle. In DNA form, the CDR3 reads TGTGCCAGCAGTGCCGACACGGCGGATACGCAGTATTTT. It translates to CASSADTADTQYF.

This clonotype was recorded many times. The J gene is TRBJ1-1, the V gene TRBV6-5; weak D call: TRBD1 (5 bases). This CDR3 comprises 15 residues. V gave up 4 bases and J gave up 0 bases, with 12 bases separating them. Germline assignment: CDR1 MNHEY and CDR2 SVGAGI. The CDR3 region has the DNA TGTGCCAGCAGTTCGGGGGGGGGACTGAACACTGAAGCTTTCTTT. Amino acid sequence: CASSSGGGLNTEAFF.

The chain employs TRBV27 and TRBJ2-3, with D uncertain. This CDR3 comprises 14 residues. Between the trimmed V and J ends, which lost 8 bases and 6 bases, there was a span of 18 bases. The germline V gene has CDR1 MNHEY and CDR2 SMNVEV (reference sequence). The CDR3 loop is CASLSRSGRDTQYF. The CDR3 region has the DNA TGTGCCAGCCTCTCACGATCGGGTCGCGATACGCAGTATTTT.

This clonotype has ten or more counts. The chain combines TRBV4-2 with TRBJ1-4, with D unclear. V lost 0 bases to trimming and J lost 5 bases, with 10 bases between them. This CDR3 has 15 amino acids. Germline V lookup: CDR1 LGHNA, CDR2 YNFKEQ. The CDR3 reads CASSQERTENEKLFF. In nucleotides, the CDR3 is TGTGCCAGCAGCCAAGAAAGGACGGAAAATGAAAAACTGTTTTTT.

The chain couples TRBV6-1 to TRBJ2-3; no definite D call. Germline V gene data show CDR1 as MNHNS and CDR2 as SASEGT. Trimming removed 1 base from V and 2 bases from J, with 7 bases in between. The CDR3 loop spans 14 amino acids. The DNA of the CDR3 is TGTGCCAGCAGTGAAGTCTCCCACACAGATACGCAGTATTTT. This codes for CASSEVSHTDTQYF.

This clonotype was recorded a few times. The gene calls are TRBV2 and TRBJ2-4; 11 bases are shared with TRBD2. J gave up 0 bases and V 5 bases, and 3 bases lay outside the gene matches. The CDR3 is 16 amino acids. Germline V gives CDR1 SNHLY, CDR2 FYNNEI. The DNA of the CDR3 is TGTGCCAGCAGTCTAGCGGGGGGCATAGCCAAAAACATTCAGTACTTC. Translated: CASSLAGGIAKNIQYF.

The chain employs TRBV6-5 and TRBJ2-7, with 10 bases aligning to TRBD1. The germline V gene has CDR1 MNHEY and CDR2 SVGAGI. With V trimmed by 6 bases and J by 8 bases, 7 bases remained unmatched. The CDR3 sequence is 13 residues long. The DNA for the CDR3 is TGTGCCAGCAGACCAGGGACAGGGGATCAGCAGTACTTC. Translating gives CASRPGTGDQQYF.

The chain links TRBV12-3 or TRBV12-4 to TRBJ1-5; a weak D match, TRBD1 (6 bases). V lost 7 bases and J 8 bases, leaving 12 bases between the germline ends. There are 12 residues in the CDR3. The CDR3 spells CASTVRGEPQHF. The CDR3, as DNA: TGTGCCAGCACGGTCAGGGGTGAGCCCCAGCATTTT.

CDR3 nucleotide sequence: TGTGCCAGCTCACCACTAGGGACAGGGAATAATCAGCCCCAGCATTTT. Encoded protein: CASSPLGTGNNQPQHF. This rearrangement joins TRBV18 to TRBJ1-5, with TRBD1 matching 9 bases. Germline trimming cut 1 base from V and 4 bases from J; bases unmatched to any gene: 5. CDR1 and CDR2 from the germline V gene are KGHSH and LQKENI. The CDR3 loop spans 16 amino acids.

This clonotype was counted only a few times. The genes are TRBV20-1 and TRBJ2-7, with D unresolved. In germline, CDR1 is DFQATT, CDR2 SNEGSKA (reference sequence). This CDR3 is built from 14 residues. V lost 0 bases and J lost 5, with 14 bases in between. The CDR3 region is CSARDTVFQDEQYF. In DNA, the CDR3 is TGCAGTGCTAGAGATACGGTATTCCAAGACGAGCAGTACTTC.

This clonotype was detected ten times or more. This chain uses TRBV14 with TRBJ2-2; the D is unclear. Germline V CDR1 and CDR2: SGHDN, FVKESK. The CDR3 totals 13 residues. Between the trimmed V and J ends, which lost 3 bases and 4 bases, there was a span of 6 bases. The CDR3 here is CASSQILTGELFF. The CDR3 nucleotides are TGTGCCAGCAGCCAGATCCTCACCGGGGAGCTGTTTTTT.

This clonotype turned up a few times. V gene TRBV4-2 combines with J gene TRBJ2-3; TRBD2 matches at 12 bases. Germline V gives CDR1 LGHNA, CDR2 YNFKEQ. This CDR3 is built from 19 residues. The ends lost 1 base at V and 4 bases at J; junction bases unmatched: 12. CDR3 bases: TGTGCCAGCAGCCAAGTTAGCGGGCTAGCGGGGGGGCTCGCAGATACGCAGTATTTT. Protein sequence: CASSQVSGLAGGLADTQYF.

This clonotype was counted only a few times. The rearrangement joins TRBV7-2 to TRBJ2-3; 7 nucleotides align to TRBD2. This CDR3 contains 15 residues. The trim removed 5 bases at V and 0 bases at J, leaving 5 bases unmatched. Germline values: CDR1 SGHTA, CDR2 FQGNSA. In DNA form, the CDR3 reads TGTGCCAGCAGCCGGGGGGATTACAGCACAGATACGCAGTATTTT. Translated: CASSRGDYSTDTQYF.